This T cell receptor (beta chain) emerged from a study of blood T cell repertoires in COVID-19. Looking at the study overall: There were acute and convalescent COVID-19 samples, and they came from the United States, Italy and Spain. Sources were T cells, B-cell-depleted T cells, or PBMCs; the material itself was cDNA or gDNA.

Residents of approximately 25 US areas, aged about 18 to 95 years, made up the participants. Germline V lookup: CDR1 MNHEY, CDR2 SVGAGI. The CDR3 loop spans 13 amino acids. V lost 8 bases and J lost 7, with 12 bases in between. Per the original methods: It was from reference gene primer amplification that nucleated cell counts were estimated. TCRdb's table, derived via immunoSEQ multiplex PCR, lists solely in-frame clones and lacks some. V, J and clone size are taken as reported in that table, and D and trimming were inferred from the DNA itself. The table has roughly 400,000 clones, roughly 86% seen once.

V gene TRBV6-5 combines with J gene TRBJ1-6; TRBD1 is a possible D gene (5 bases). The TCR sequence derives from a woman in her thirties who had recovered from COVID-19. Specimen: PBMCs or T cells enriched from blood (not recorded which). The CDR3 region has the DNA TGTGCCAGCTTCAGGGATCCGAATTCACCCCTCCACTTT. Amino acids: CASFRDPNSPLHF.